The rows below give T cell receptor beta chains drawn from one sample of a study of blood T cells in healthy people across ages. TCRdb redid the calling of the 5' RACE reads with MiXCR, one entry per CDR3 protein. The sample lists approximately 400,000 distinct CDR3 sequences, over 45% occurring once. Sequenced: blood. These receptors all come from a man in his 60s in good health. Both conserved end residues are trimmed from each CDR3. Fields, in order: V gene, D gene, clone size, CDR3 protein. A D gene is named only where the DNA matches it firmly. Clone size is not always given. Where it is, it says once, few, many or a class for expanded clones.

v_call: TRBV29-1
d_call: .
clone_size: many
cdr3_aa: SYRNGETQY

v_call: TRBV20-1
d_call: .
clone_size: .
cdr3_aa: SASPGGRETQY

v_call: TRBV9
d_call: .
clone_size: few
cdr3_aa: ASSVGGSVNEQF

v_call: TRBV29-1
d_call: .
clone_size: .
cdr3_aa: SVEGSGQNIQY

v_call: TRBV7-3
d_call: TRBD2
clone_size: few
cdr3_aa: ASSLRSGGEQF

v_call: TRBV20-1
d_call: .
clone_size: .
cdr3_aa: SPPGHGTDTQY

v_call: TRBV20-1
d_call: .
clone_size: .
cdr3_aa: SAPLARARGYT

v_call: TRBV7-2
d_call: .
clone_size: .
cdr3_aa: ASSPVVGLRDTQY

v_call: TRBV20-1
d_call: TRBD1
clone_size: many
cdr3_aa: SAPQGHSYEQY

v_call: TRBV29-1
d_call: .
clone_size: .
cdr3_aa: SVERGEGTEAF

v_call: TRBV10-3
d_call: .
clone_size: .
cdr3_aa: AIGGRSMNTEAF

v_call: TRBV12-3/TRBV12-4
d_call: .
clone_size: few
cdr3_aa: ASSLPGNYGYT

v_call: TRBV30
d_call: .
clone_size: .
cdr3_aa: AWSGAPETQY

v_call: TRBV6-2/TRBV6-3
d_call: TRBD1
clone_size: .
cdr3_aa: AGSYSTGTGENIQY

v_call: TRBV7-6
d_call: .
clone_size: .
cdr3_aa: ASSLAGSAYEQY

v_call: TRBV6-6
d_call: .
clone_size: .
cdr3_aa: ASSYGIAPNSPLH

v_call: TRBV6-2/TRBV6-3
d_call: .
clone_size: .
cdr3_aa: ASSPPGPLRSYNQPQH

v_call: TRBV20-1
d_call: .
clone_size: few
cdr3_aa: SARVAGSSYEQY

v_call: TRBV29-1
d_call: .
clone_size: .
cdr3_aa: SVHGASYEQY

v_call: TRBV12-3/TRBV12-4
d_call: .
clone_size: .
cdr3_aa: ASRSDEKLF

v_call: TRBV2
d_call: .
clone_size: .
cdr3_aa: ASTEGGGTDTQY

v_call: TRBV7-2
d_call: .
clone_size: many
cdr3_aa: ASSRGEGKGETQY

v_call: TRBV14
d_call: .
clone_size: .
cdr3_aa: ASSLAGGHEQF

v_call: TRBV30
d_call: .
clone_size: .
cdr3_aa: AWDLLRTSTEAF

v_call: TRBV29-1
d_call: TRBD2
clone_size: few
cdr3_aa: SARLAGVYETQY

v_call: TRBV29-1
d_call: .
clone_size: .
cdr3_aa: SVRGAGEQY

v_call: TRBV3-1
d_call: .
clone_size: few
cdr3_aa: ASSHLRGMSASSYEQY

v_call: TRBV6-1
d_call: TRBD1
clone_size: .
cdr3_aa: ATRDRGTDTQY

v_call: TRBV5-1
d_call: .
clone_size: .
cdr3_aa: ASSLEDSGGPETQY

v_call: TRBV5-1
d_call: .
clone_size: .
cdr3_aa: ASSFGGPTSGANVLT

v_call: TRBV20-1
d_call: .
clone_size: .
cdr3_aa: SAPETRGDTQY

v_call: TRBV21-1
d_call: .
clone_size: few
cdr3_aa: ASPVVTWYEQY

v_call: TRBV29-1
d_call: .
clone_size: many
cdr3_aa: SVERASSYEQY

v_call: TRBV12-5
d_call: .
clone_size: .
cdr3_aa: ASGFQGENTQY

v_call: TRBV6-5
d_call: .
clone_size: .
cdr3_aa: ASRTLSDYVQY

v_call: TRBV2
d_call: TRBD1
clone_size: .
cdr3_aa: ASSDDRAARNEQF

v_call: TRBV27
d_call: TRBD1
clone_size: .
cdr3_aa: ASSRQGGGQY

v_call: TRBV29-1
d_call: TRBD1
clone_size: .
cdr3_aa: SVSDRGNEKLF

v_call: TRBV20-1
d_call: .
clone_size: .
cdr3_aa: SANPTRAGYGYT

v_call: TRBV3-1
d_call: .
clone_size: .
cdr3_aa: VSSPTRDHLTDTQY

v_call: TRBV6-1
d_call: TRBD2
clone_size: .
cdr3_aa: ASRAAGGTEQY

v_call: TRBV2
d_call: .
clone_size: few
cdr3_aa: AGVTGETDTQY

v_call: TRBV3-1
d_call: TRBD2
clone_size: .
cdr3_aa: ASSHSGLAGGVGY

v_call: TRBV20-1
d_call: .
clone_size: .
cdr3_aa: SAGRAGRAGDTQY

v_call: TRBV29-1
d_call: .
clone_size: once
cdr3_aa: SVYHGSYNEQF

v_call: TRBV7-2
d_call: .
clone_size: .
cdr3_aa: ASSTSRVRTDTQY

v_call: TRBV6-6
d_call: .
clone_size: .
cdr3_aa: ASSSQGEYGYT

v_call: TRBV4-1
d_call: .
clone_size: few
cdr3_aa: ASSRLGGQGQETQY

v_call: TRBV6-5
d_call: .
clone_size: .
cdr3_aa: ASSTVGNTIY

v_call: TRBV5-4
d_call: TRBD2
clone_size: .
cdr3_aa: ASSLGLAEYEQY

v_call: TRBV9
d_call: .
clone_size: few
cdr3_aa: ASSVARDTQY

v_call: TRBV20-1
d_call: TRBD1
clone_size: .
cdr3_aa: SARTGYGETQY

v_call: TRBV12-3/TRBV12-4
d_call: .
clone_size: .
cdr3_aa: ASNRVLGSPLH

v_call: TRBV20-1
d_call: TRBD2
clone_size: .
cdr3_aa: SARDPASGKVDTQY

v_call: TRBV20-1
d_call: TRBD2
clone_size: .
cdr3_aa: SARVAGGGTYNEQF

v_call: TRBV27
d_call: .
clone_size: .
cdr3_aa: ASSFGLRTDTQY

v_call: TRBV7-2
d_call: .
clone_size: .
cdr3_aa: ASSLVAITGEQY